Shown below are 13 T cell receptor beta chains from a single sample sequenced in a study of Tregs in tolerant kidney transplant recipients. Sequencing was performed with immunoSEQ multiplex PCR; in TCRdb, only in-frame clones are kept and a portion is missing. The sample has some 250,000 clones; around 81% are singletons. The source material was CD4+ T cells from blood. The receptors originated from a human donor in good health.

This CDR3 reads CASTIQGANEQFF. CDR3 sequence (DNA): TGTGCCAGCACAATACAGGGGGCAAATGAGCAGTTCTTC. The V and J genes are TRBV7-6 and TRBJ2-1; 9 bases agree with TRBD1. The trim removed 7 bases at V and 7 bases at J, leaving 5 bases unmatched. CDR1 is SGHVS, CDR2 FNYEAQ, per germline. This CDR3 comprises 13 residues.

The rearrangement uses TRBV6-5 and TRBJ2-5, with a tentative D call TRBD2 (7 bases). The germline V and J ends were trimmed by 1 base and 5 bases, with 14 bases remaining between them. The CDR3 length is 15 residues. The V gene's germline CDR1 is MNHEY and CDR2 SVGAGI. This CDR3 is CASSYWGGRIETQYF. CDR3 sequence (DNA): TGTGCCAGCAGTTACTGGGGGGGCCGGATCGAGACCCAGTACTTC.

V gene TRBV7-2 combines with J gene TRBJ2-5; D assignment may be TRBD1 or TRBD2 (5 bases each). Trimming took off 5 bases at V and 0 bases at J, with 16 bases between the two ends. Germline-derived CDR1 and CDR2 are SGHTA and FQGNSA. CDR3 length: 16 residues. In nucleotides, the CDR3 is TGTGCCAGCAGCCCCGGTGGGGGAGCGGACCAAGAGACCCAGTACTTC. Translation: CASSPGGGADQETQYF.

The chain joins TRBV15 to TRBJ1-4; D might be TRBD1 (6 bases). V lost 3 bases to trimming and J lost 8 bases, with 13 bases between them. This CDR3 contains 14 residues. The germline CDR1 and CDR2 sequences are LNHNV and YYDKDF (reference sequence). CDR3 DNA sequence: TGTGCCACCAGCAGGCAACCTGGACAGGAAAAACTGTTTTTT. Its protein is CATSRQPGQEKLFF.

The rearrangement uses TRBV10-2 and TRBJ1-2; D not certain. This CDR3 region has 12 residues. V was shortened by 10 bases and J by 3 bases, with 12 bases between the two germline ends. Germline V gives CDR1 WSHSY, CDR2 SAAADI. The CDR3 loop reads CATKSGDYGYTF. The CDR3 DNA follows: TGCGCCACCAAGTCGGGTGACTATGGCTACACCTTC.

This clone has a single count. Here the CDR3 DNA reads TGTGCCAGCAGGAGTTTGGAGCAGTTCTTC. It codes for CASRSLEQFF. The V gene is TRBV2, the J gene TRBJ2-1, with D uncertain. This CDR3 comprises 10 residues. Trimming shortened V by 6 bases and J by 10 bases, and 7 bases separated the two germline ends. From germline, CDR1 is SNHLY and CDR2 FYNNEI.

The V and J genes are TRBV5-1 and TRBJ1-5; 11 bases align to TRBD1. Trimming took 3 bases from V and 3 from J; bases not matched to a gene: 8. CDR1 and CDR2 (germline): SGHRS, YFSETQ. This CDR3 spans 17 amino acids. In DNA form, the CDR3 reads TGCGCCAGCAGCTCGGGACAGGGGGATTTGGTCAATCAGCCCCAGCATTTT. It encodes CASSSGQGDLVNQPQHF.

This chain uses TRBV7-9 with TRBJ2-5, with 12 positions matching TRBD2. The CDR3 has 17 residues. Germline V gene data show CDR1 as SEHNR and CDR2 as FQNEAQ (reference sequence). Trimming took 5 bases from V and 1 from J; bases not matched to a gene: 8. The CDR3 is CASSGMTSGGFQETQYF. The DNA for the CDR3 is TGTGCCAGCAGCGGAATGACTAGCGGGGGATTCCAAGAGACCCAGTACTTC. The complete variable domain, with remaining parts taken from reference TRBV7-9 and TRBJ2-5, reads DTGVSQNPRHKITKRGQNVTFRCDPISEHNRLYWYRQTLGQGPEFLTYFQNEAQLEKSRLLSDRFSAERPKGSFSTLEIQRTEQGDSAMYLCASSGMTSGGFQETQYFGPGTRLLVL.

V is TRBV11-2 and J is TRBJ2-5; TRBD2 might be the D (6 bases). Trimming removed 5 bases at V and 1 base at J, with 14 bases between. This CDR3 contains 15 residues. Germline CDR1 is SGHAT and CDR2 is FQNNGV. The CDR3: CASSPRAGPQETQYF. CDR3 sequence (DNA): TGTGCCAGCAGCCCAAGAGCGGGTCCCCAAGAGACCCAGTACTTC.

J is TRBJ2-7 and V is TRBV6-6; a weak D match, TRBD2 (6 bases). Germline V gives CDR1 MNHNY, CDR2 SVGAGI (reference sequence). This CDR3 is built from 13 residues. Trimming took off 10 bases at V and 6 bases at J, with 19 bases between the two ends. CDR3 in amino acids: CATRGLSKAEQYF. The DNA of the CDR3 is TGTGCCACCCGGGGACTCTCCAAGGCCGAGCAGTACTTC.

The chain combines TRBV6-5 with TRBJ2-1; 12 bases align to TRBD2. Germline V gene lookup returns CDR1 MNHEY and CDR2 SVGAGI. The ends lost 7 bases at V and 7 bases at J; junction bases unmatched: 8. The CDR3 spans 15 residues. CDR3 residues: CASILLAGGLNEQFF. The CDR3 DNA sequence: TGTGCCAGCATCCTTCTAGCGGGGGGGCTGAATGAGCAGTTCTTC.

This clone showed up just once. This chain uses TRBV15 with TRBJ2-2; tentatively, D is TRBD2 (5 bases). V was trimmed by 1 base and J by 1 base, leaving 16 bases between them. Germline-derived CDR1 and CDR2 are LNHNV and YYDKDF (reference sequence). This CDR3 has 18 amino acids. The CDR3 DNA sequence: TGTGCCACCAGCAGAGTTGCCAGGAGGTTCCTGAACACCGGGGAGCTGTTTTTT. This gives the protein CATSRVARRFLNTGELFF. The full variable domain, completed using reference TRBV15 and TRBJ2-2, is DAMVIQNPRYQVTQFGKPVTLSCSQTLNHNVMYWYQQKSSQAPKLLFHYYDKDFNNEADTPDNFQSRRPNTSFCFLDIRSPGLGDTAMYLCATSRVARRFLNTGELFFGEGSRLTVL.

The CDR3 DNA follows: TGCAGCGTTGGGAGGGGGGGGAACACCGGGGAGCTGTTTTTT. Amino acids: CSVGRGGNTGELFF. The rearrangement uses TRBV29-1 and TRBJ2-2; perhaps TRBD2 as D (7 bases). In germline, CDR1 is SQVTM, CDR2 ANQGSEA. The CDR3 is 14 amino acids. V was cut by 4 bases and J by 1 base, with 10 bases left in between.